The rows below give T cell receptor beta chains drawn from one sample of a study of T cell responses to AZD1222 COVID-19 vaccine. Generated by immunoSEQ multiplex PCR, the TCRdb table keeps only in-frame clones and is missing some. The sample shows 180,000 or so clones, 94% of them seen only once. The input for sequencing was peripheral blood, taken on day 0 of AZD1222 vaccination. Source of these receptors: an adult in good health. CDR3s include the opening cysteine and the closing phenylalanine or tryptophan. Each record gives: D gene, V gene, J gene, clone size, CDR3 length, CDR3 DNA, CDR3 protein. A D gene is named only where the DNA matches it firmly. Size is omitted from some rows. Given values are once, few, many or a class for expanded clones.

d_gene: -; v_gene: TRBV4-2; j_gene: TRBJ1-3; abundance: -; len: 17; CDR3nt: TGTGCCAGCAGCCAAGATCTAGGGGGGGCATCTGGAAACACCATATATTTT; CDR3aa: CASSQDLGGASGNTIYF
d_gene: -; v_gene: TRBV5-1; j_gene: TRBJ2-1; abundance: -; len: 15; CDR3nt: TGCGCCAGCAGCCCCTACCGGGAAACTAACAATGAGCAGTTCTTC; CDR3aa: CASSPYRETNNEQFF
d_gene: -; v_gene: TRBV14; j_gene: TRBJ2-7; abundance: -; len: 14; CDR3nt: TGTGCCAGCAGCCAGACGACTATGCCCTACGAGCAGTACTTC; CDR3aa: CASSQTTMPYEQYF
d_gene: -; v_gene: TRBV9; j_gene: TRBJ2-2; abundance: -; len: 13; CDR3nt: TGTGCCAGCAGCGTAGAGTCTACCGGGGAGCTGTTTTTT; CDR3aa: CASSVESTGELFF
d_gene: -; v_gene: TRBV7-9; j_gene: TRBJ2-4; abundance: -; len: 14; CDR3nt: TGTGCCAGCAGCTCCCCGGGCGAGGGGGACATTCAGTACTTC; CDR3aa: CASSSPGEGDIQYF
d_gene: -; v_gene: TRBV27; j_gene: TRBJ2-1; abundance: -; len: 14; CDR3nt: TGTGCCAGCAGTTCAAGGGGGGGGGACAATGAGCAGTTCTTC; CDR3aa: CASSSRGGDNEQFF
d_gene: -; v_gene: TRBV6-5; j_gene: TRBJ1-2; abundance: -; len: 14; CDR3nt: TGTGCCAGCAGTTATAATCCCAGGGCCTATGGCTACACCTTC; CDR3aa: CASSYNPRAYGYTF
d_gene: -; v_gene: TRBV28; j_gene: TRBJ2-4; abundance: -; len: 12; CDR3nt: TGTGCCAGCCGGGACATGAGAAACATTCAGTACTTC; CDR3aa: CASRDMRNIQYF
d_gene: -; v_gene: TRBV19; j_gene: TRBJ1-2; abundance: -; len: 14; CDR3nt: TGTGCCACACTACACGCGGCCGACGTCTATGGCTACACCTTC; CDR3aa: CATLHAADVYGYTF
d_gene: -; v_gene: TRBV12-3/TRBV12-4; j_gene: TRBJ2-2; abundance: -; len: 12; CDR3nt: TGTGCCAGCAGTTTCCGCCCCGGGGAGCTGTTTTTT; CDR3aa: CASSFRPGELFF
d_gene: TRBD1; v_gene: TRBV6-5; j_gene: TRBJ1-5; abundance: -; len: 12; CDR3nt: TGTGCCAGCAGGGATTGGACAGGGCTCCAGCATTTT; CDR3aa: CASRDWTGLQHF
d_gene: -; v_gene: TRBV19; j_gene: TRBJ2-7; abundance: -; len: 15; CDR3nt: TGTGCCAGTAGTCAATACCCCGGAAGGACCTACGAGCAGTACTTC; CDR3aa: CASSQYPGRTYEQYF
d_gene: -; v_gene: TRBV18; j_gene: TRBJ1-1; abundance: -; len: 15; CDR3nt: TGTGCCAGCTCACCGTCTTTGGGGGTAGGCACTGAAGCTTTCTTT; CDR3aa: CASSPSLGVGTEAFF
d_gene: TRBD1; v_gene: TRBV5-1; j_gene: TRBJ1-3; abundance: once; len: 15; CDR3nt: TGCGCCAGCAGCGACAATACAGGGGGCGAAAACACCATATATTTT; CDR3aa: CASSDNTGGENTIYF
d_gene: -; v_gene: TRBV6-5; j_gene: TRBJ1-5; abundance: -; len: 15; CDR3nt: TGTGCCAGCAGCGCCGGGACCCTTCTACGACAGCCCCAGCATTTT; CDR3aa: CASSAGTLLRQPQHF
d_gene: -; v_gene: TRBV15; j_gene: TRBJ2-7; abundance: -; len: 11; CDR3nt: TGTGCCACCAGCAGAGAGGACGAGCAGTACTTC; CDR3aa: CATSREDEQYF
d_gene: -; v_gene: TRBV27; j_gene: TRBJ1-1; abundance: -; len: 12; CDR3nt: TGTGCCAGCAAGGCAGGGGCGGGTGAAGCTTTCTTT; CDR3aa: CASKAGAGEAFF
d_gene: TRBD1; v_gene: TRBV9; j_gene: TRBJ2-6; abundance: -; len: 18; CDR3nt: TGTGCCAGCAGCGCCCGACAGGGGGGTAGGTCTGGGGCCAACGTCCTGACTTTC; CDR3aa: CASSARQGGRSGANVLTF
d_gene: TRBD2; v_gene: TRBV9; j_gene: TRBJ2-7; abundance: -; len: 14; CDR3nt: TGTGCCAGCAGCGTAGAGGGGACTAGCTACGAGCAGTACTTC; CDR3aa: CASSVEGTSYEQYF
d_gene: TRBD2; v_gene: TRBV7-2; j_gene: TRBJ2-4; abundance: -; len: 18; CDR3nt: TGTGCCAGCAGCCCGGGACTAGCGGGAGAGGAATACAAAAACATTCAGTACTTC; CDR3aa: CASSPGLAGEEYKNIQYF
d_gene: TRBD2; v_gene: TRBV18; j_gene: TRBJ2-7; abundance: -; len: 19; CDR3nt: TGTGCCAGCTCACGTAGAGTTTTACCCACTAGCGGGGGCTCCTACGAGCAGTACTTC; CDR3aa: CASSRRVLPTSGGSYEQYF
d_gene: TRBD1; v_gene: TRBV10-2; j_gene: TRBJ1-5; abundance: -; len: 14; CDR3nt: TGCGCCAGCAGTGGAGCGGACAGGCCCCAGCCCCAGCATTTT; CDR3aa: CASSGADRPQPQHF
d_gene: -; v_gene: TRBV20-1; j_gene: TRBJ1-1; abundance: -; len: 11; CDR3nt: TGCAGTGCTAATTGGAACACTGAAGCTTTCTTT; CDR3aa: CSANWNTEAFF
d_gene: TRBD1; v_gene: TRBV19; j_gene: TRBJ1-2; abundance: -; len: 14; CDR3nt: TGTGCCAGTAGTCCCCGGGACAGGGGGCGCGGCTACACCTTC; CDR3aa: CASSPRDRGRGYTF
d_gene: TRBD1; v_gene: TRBV7-9; j_gene: TRBJ2-2; abundance: -; len: 15; CDR3nt: TGTGCCAGCAGCGGTGGACAGGGGAACACCGGGGAGCTGTTTTTT; CDR3aa: CASSGGQGNTGELFF
d_gene: TRBD1; v_gene: TRBV11-3; j_gene: TRBJ2-2; abundance: -; len: 14; CDR3nt: TGTGCCAGCAGCCGGGCTCAGGGGGCCGGGGAGCTGTTTTTT; CDR3aa: CASSRAQGAGELFF
d_gene: -; v_gene: TRBV2; j_gene: TRBJ2-1; abundance: -; len: 13; CDR3nt: TGTGCCAGCAGTGAGGCAGACTACAATGAGCAGTTCTTC; CDR3aa: CASSEADYNEQFF
d_gene: TRBD1; v_gene: TRBV3-1/TRBV3-2; j_gene: TRBJ2-4; abundance: few; len: 19; CDR3nt: TGTGCCAGCAGCCATCCGGGACAGGGTGGCTATGGGGCCAAAAACATTCAGTACTTC; CDR3aa: CASSHPGQGGYGAKNIQYF
d_gene: -; v_gene: TRBV19; j_gene: TRBJ1-2; abundance: -; len: 14; CDR3nt: TGTGCCAGTAGTATAGTCCAGGCAAACTATGGCTACACCTTC; CDR3aa: CASSIVQANYGYTF
d_gene: -; v_gene: TRBV4-1; j_gene: TRBJ1-3; abundance: -; len: 16; CDR3nt: TGCGCCAGCAGCCAAGATTGGGCCTCTTCTGGAAACACCATATATTTT; CDR3aa: CASSQDWASSGNTIYF
d_gene: -; v_gene: TRBV19; j_gene: TRBJ1-5; abundance: -; len: 14; CDR3nt: TGTGCCAGTAGTCCACAGGGTCCCCATCAGCCCCAGCATTTT; CDR3aa: CASSPQGPHQPQHF
d_gene: -; v_gene: TRBV19; j_gene: TRBJ1-1; abundance: few; len: 13; CDR3nt: TGTGCCGGGGGAGTGAACATGAACACTGAAGCTTTCTTT; CDR3aa: CAGGVNMNTEAFF
d_gene: -; v_gene: TRBV6-5; j_gene: TRBJ1-2; abundance: -; len: 11; CDR3nt: TGTGCCAGCAGTTACGAGGGTGGCTACACCTTC; CDR3aa: CASSYEGGYTF
d_gene: -; v_gene: TRBV5-4; j_gene: TRBJ2-5; abundance: -; len: 14; CDR3nt: TGTGCCAGCAGCTTGGGGCTGTTCGGGGAGACCCAGTACTTC; CDR3aa: CASSLGLFGETQYF
d_gene: -; v_gene: TRBV4-2; j_gene: TRBJ1-4; abundance: -; len: 17; CDR3nt: TGTGCCAGCAGCCAAGATTGGGGGGGGCGGCTAAATGAAAAACTGTTTTTT; CDR3aa: CASSQDWGGRLNEKLFF
d_gene: -; v_gene: TRBV5-8; j_gene: TRBJ1-5; abundance: -; len: 12; CDR3nt: TGTGCCAGCAGCCTGCGTAATCAGCCCCAGCATTTT; CDR3aa: CASSLRNQPQHF
d_gene: -; v_gene: TRBV6-4; j_gene: TRBJ2-2; abundance: -; len: 16; CDR3nt: TGTGCCAGCAGTGACAATGAAATAAGGGAAACCGGGGAGCTGTTTTTT; CDR3aa: CASSDNEIRETGELFF
d_gene: TRBD2; v_gene: TRBV28; j_gene: TRBJ2-1; abundance: -; len: 19; CDR3nt: TGTGCCAGCATCAATGGAGGGACCCAGCGGGGGGCGGGCCTCAATGAGCAGTTCTTC; CDR3aa: CASINGGTQRGAGLNEQFF
d_gene: -; v_gene: TRBV30; j_gene: TRBJ1-6; abundance: -; len: 15; CDR3nt: TGTGCCTGGAGTGCCCCTGGGCCCAATAATTCACCCCTCCACTTT; CDR3aa: CAWSAPGPNNSPLHF
d_gene: -; v_gene: TRBV20-1; j_gene: TRBJ1-4; abundance: -; len: 11; CDR3nt: TGCAGTGGGGGGGAGAATGAAAAACTGTTTTTT; CDR3aa: CSGGENEKLFF
d_gene: -; v_gene: TRBV10-3; j_gene: TRBJ1-3; abundance: -; len: 14; CDR3nt: TGTGCCACCAGAGACCCATTCTCTGGAAACACCATATATTTT; CDR3aa: CATRDPFSGNTIYF
d_gene: -; v_gene: TRBV13; j_gene: TRBJ2-1; abundance: -; len: 18; CDR3nt: TGTGCCAGCAGCTTAGCCTTGCTCTCTTTGTCCCCCTACAATGAGCAGTTCTTC; CDR3aa: CASSLALLSLSPYNEQFF
d_gene: -; v_gene: TRBV4-1; j_gene: TRBJ2-2; abundance: -; len: 16; CDR3nt: TGCGCCAGCAGCCTCCGGACAGCCGCGAACACCGGGGAGCTGTTTTTT; CDR3aa: CASSLRTAANTGELFF
d_gene: -; v_gene: TRBV5-1; j_gene: TRBJ1-6; abundance: -; len: 13; CDR3nt: TGCGCCAGCAGCTCCGTTGTGGATTCACCCCTCCACTTT; CDR3aa: CASSSVVDSPLHF
d_gene: TRBD2; v_gene: TRBV6-5; j_gene: TRBJ2-7; abundance: -; len: 13; CDR3nt: TGTGCCAGCAGGGGAGCGGGAAGCTACGAGCAGTACTTC; CDR3aa: CASRGAGSYEQYF
d_gene: -; v_gene: TRBV3-1/TRBV3-2; j_gene: TRBJ1-6; abundance: -; len: 14; CDR3nt: TGTGCCAGCAGCCAAGATACGTCCGGTTCACCCCTCCACTTT; CDR3aa: CASSQDTSGSPLHF
d_gene: -; v_gene: TRBV29-1; j_gene: TRBJ1-1; abundance: -; len: 13; CDR3nt: TGCAGCGCTAATCTCCAGAGAGACACTGAAGCTTTCTTT; CDR3aa: CSANLQRDTEAFF
d_gene: TRBD1; v_gene: TRBV6-4; j_gene: TRBJ1-2; abundance: -; len: 15; CDR3nt: TGTGCCAGCAGTGATGAGGAGGGGGCAAGTTATGGCTACACCTTC; CDR3aa: CASSDEEGASYGYTF
d_gene: -; v_gene: TRBV28; j_gene: TRBJ1-5; abundance: -; len: 19; CDR3nt: TGTGCCAGCAGTTTCCAGGCGCGGGATCCCACACTCCTCAATCAGCCCCAGCATTTT; CDR3aa: CASSFQARDPTLLNQPQHF
d_gene: TRBD1; v_gene: TRBV19; j_gene: TRBJ2-5; abundance: -; len: 14; CDR3nt: TGTGCCAGTAGTGCCCCGGGACAGGTGGTCACCCAGTACTTC; CDR3aa: CASSAPGQVVTQYF
d_gene: TRBD1; v_gene: TRBV18; j_gene: TRBJ2-1; abundance: -; len: 16; CDR3nt: TGTGCCAGCTCACGTGCTGGGACAGGGGTAGGTAATGAGCAGTTCTTC; CDR3aa: CASSRAGTGVGNEQFF
d_gene: TRBD2; v_gene: TRBV12-5; j_gene: TRBJ2-1; abundance: -; len: 18; CDR3nt: TGTGCTAGTGGTTTGACCAGCGGGATTTCCCGTTCGCCTAATGAGCAGTTCTTC; CDR3aa: CASGLTSGISRSPNEQFF
d_gene: -; v_gene: TRBV9; j_gene: TRBJ1-1; abundance: -; len: 12; CDR3nt: TGTGCCAGCAGCGTTGGAGGAACTGAAGCTTTCTTT; CDR3aa: CASSVGGTEAFF
d_gene: -; v_gene: TRBV5-4; j_gene: TRBJ1-1; abundance: -; len: 13; CDR3nt: TGTGCCAGCAAGACAGCCCTGAACACTGAAGCTTTCTTT; CDR3aa: CASKTALNTEAFF
d_gene: -; v_gene: TRBV28; j_gene: TRBJ1-1; abundance: -; len: 13; CDR3nt: TGTGCCACTTCAGGGTTCCTATACACTGAAGCTTTCTTT; CDR3aa: CATSGFLYTEAFF
d_gene: -; v_gene: TRBV27; j_gene: TRBJ2-7; abundance: -; len: 13; CDR3nt: TGTGCCAGCAGTAGACCGGGATCCTACGAGCAGTACTTC; CDR3aa: CASSRPGSYEQYF
d_gene: -; v_gene: TRBV7-9; j_gene: TRBJ1-5; abundance: once; len: 14; CDR3nt: TGTGCCAGCAGCCTTGATTCGGGGAATCAGCCCCAGCATTTT; CDR3aa: CASSLDSGNQPQHF
d_gene: -; v_gene: TRBV7-2; j_gene: TRBJ2-1; abundance: -; len: 15; CDR3nt: TGTGCCAGCAGCTTTGATCCCCGAGGGGCCAATGAGCAGTTCTTC; CDR3aa: CASSFDPRGANEQFF
d_gene: TRBD1; v_gene: TRBV30; j_gene: TRBJ2-7; abundance: once; len: 13; CDR3nt: TGTGCCTGGAGTCCGGGACAGGGAACCGAGCAGTACTTC; CDR3aa: CAWSPGQGTEQYF
d_gene: -; v_gene: TRBV6-5; j_gene: TRBJ1-2; abundance: -; len: 13; CDR3nt: TGTGCCAGCAGTTACGATGGATCAGGAGGCTACACCTTC; CDR3aa: CASSYDGSGGYTF